This TCR beta chain emerged from a study of CD8+ T cells in alopecia areata. In this sample, this clone turned up a few times. Antigen unknown. RNA extraction was followed by reverse transcription into cDNA, which acted as the sequencing template. The data were produced by immunoSEQ multiplex PCR, yet TCRdb's version contains in-frame clones alone and is incomplete. The top ten hold around 23% of the sample, which has about 110,000 clones, approximately 61% seen once. General study findings and limits: Normal skin contains resident alphabeta T cells, and these are also sequenced in scalp samples. TCR sharing across patients was less clear than in mice, possibly HLA-related. Affected scalp, especially in alopecia totalis/universalis, had a higher clonality than normal scalp did.

This CDR3 is 15 amino acids long. With 3 bases removed from V and 7 bases from J, the gap between germline ends came to 16 bases. Germline V gene sequence: CDR1 SEHNR, CDR2 FQNEAQ (reference sequence). The TCR sequence derives from a human donor with alopecia areata. The sample consisted of NKG2D-low CD8+ T cells sorted from blood. The chain couples TRBV7-9 to TRBJ2-4; TRBD2 might be the D (7 bases). The CDR3 bases are TGTGCCAGCAGCTTGTACAGGGAGGGAAGGAACATTCAGTACTTC. It codes for CASSLYREGRNIQYF.